Following are 3 T cell receptor beta chains from one sample sequenced in a study of patients and donors after allogeneic stem cell transplantation (TCRdb year 2020). The receptor library was made with RT-PCR. Sequencing instrument: NextSeq 550. Through fastp at Q25 and MiXCR, TCRdb rebuilt clones from the public reads, retaining in-frame beta chains. Identical CDR3 protein sequences are pooled into one entry, listed with their most common genes and DNA. The table for this sample lists some 230,000 distinct CDR3 sequences; 13% to 15% of them were counted only once. Jointly, the top ten make up about 9.9% of the sample. The sample taken for sequencing was blood, either unsorted or a sorted T cell fraction (not recorded which). These receptors all stem from a human donor who was either an allogeneic HSCT recipient or a stem cell or donor lymphocyte infusion donor (not recorded which). It is not recorded whose cells these are; they may come from a transplant donor.

There are many counts of this clonotype. This rearrangement joins TRBV7-9 to TRBJ2-1, with 10 bases aligning to TRBD1. The germline gives CDR1 SEHNR, CDR2 FQNEAQ (reference sequence). With 5 bases clipped from V and 6 bases from J, the junction kept 4 bases outside the gene matches. The CDR3 has 14 residues. This CDR3 is CASSQGQGGNEQFF. CDR3 DNA: TGTGCCAGCAGCCAAGGACAGGGGGGCAATGAGCAGTTCTTC.

This clonotype was seen repeatedly, ten times or more. The rearrangement uses TRBV5-1 and TRBJ2-2, with 13 bases fitting TRBD2. Trimming removed 7 bases from V and 5 bases from J; junction bases left unmatched: 8. Germline V CDR1 and CDR2: SGHRS, YFSETQ. This CDR3 is 16 amino acids long. CDR3 sequence: CASSGTSGMRTGELFF. CDR3 nucleotides: TGCGCCAGCTCCGGGACTAGCGGGATGCGGACCGGGGAGCTGTTTTTT.

The rearrangement joins TRBV4-2 to TRBJ1-1; possible D gene TRBD1, 5 bases. Germline V CDR1 and CDR2: LGHNA, YNFKEQ. The CDR3 runs 14 residues. Deletions cut 4 bases from V and 4 bases from J, with 13 bases between. This CDR3 reads CASSPSQRGTEAFF. The CDR3 nucleotides are TGTGCCAGCAGCCCCTCGCAGAGGGGCACTGAAGCTTTCTTT.